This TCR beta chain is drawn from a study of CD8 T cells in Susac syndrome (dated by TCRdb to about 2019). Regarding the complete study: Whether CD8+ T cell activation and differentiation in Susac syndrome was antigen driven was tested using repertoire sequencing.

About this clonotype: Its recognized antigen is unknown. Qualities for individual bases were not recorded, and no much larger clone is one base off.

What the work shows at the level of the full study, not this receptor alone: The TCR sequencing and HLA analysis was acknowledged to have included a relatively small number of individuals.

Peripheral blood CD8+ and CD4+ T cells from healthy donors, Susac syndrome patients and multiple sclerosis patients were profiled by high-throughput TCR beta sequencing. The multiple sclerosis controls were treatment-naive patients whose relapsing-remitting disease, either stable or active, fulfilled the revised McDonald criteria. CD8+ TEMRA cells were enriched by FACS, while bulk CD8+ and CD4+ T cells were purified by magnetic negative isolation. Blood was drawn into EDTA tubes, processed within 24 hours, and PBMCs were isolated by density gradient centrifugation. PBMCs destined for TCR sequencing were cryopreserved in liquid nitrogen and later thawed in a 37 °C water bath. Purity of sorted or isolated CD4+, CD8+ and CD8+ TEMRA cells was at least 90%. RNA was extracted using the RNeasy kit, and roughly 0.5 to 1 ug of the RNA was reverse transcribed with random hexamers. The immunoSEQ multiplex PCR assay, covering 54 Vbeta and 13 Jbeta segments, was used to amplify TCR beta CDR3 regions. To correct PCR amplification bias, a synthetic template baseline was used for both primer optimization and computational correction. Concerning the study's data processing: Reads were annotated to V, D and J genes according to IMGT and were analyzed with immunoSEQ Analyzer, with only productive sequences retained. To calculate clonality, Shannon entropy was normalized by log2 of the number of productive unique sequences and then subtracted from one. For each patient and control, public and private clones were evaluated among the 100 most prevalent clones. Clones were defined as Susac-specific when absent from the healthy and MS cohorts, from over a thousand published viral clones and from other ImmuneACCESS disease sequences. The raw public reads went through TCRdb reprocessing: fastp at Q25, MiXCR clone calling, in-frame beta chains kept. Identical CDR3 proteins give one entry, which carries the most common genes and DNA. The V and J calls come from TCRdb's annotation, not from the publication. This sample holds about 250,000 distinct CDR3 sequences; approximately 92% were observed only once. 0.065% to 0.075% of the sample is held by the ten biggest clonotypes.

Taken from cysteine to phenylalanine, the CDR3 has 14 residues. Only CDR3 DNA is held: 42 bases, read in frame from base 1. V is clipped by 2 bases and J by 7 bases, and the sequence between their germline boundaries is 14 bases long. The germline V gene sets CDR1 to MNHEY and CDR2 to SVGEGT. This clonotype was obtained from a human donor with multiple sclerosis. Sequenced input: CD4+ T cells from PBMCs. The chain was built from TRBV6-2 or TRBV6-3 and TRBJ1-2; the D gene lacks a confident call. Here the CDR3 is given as CASSYPSRKFGYTF. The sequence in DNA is TGTGCCAGCAGTTACCCCTCGAGGAAGTTTGGCTACACCTTC.